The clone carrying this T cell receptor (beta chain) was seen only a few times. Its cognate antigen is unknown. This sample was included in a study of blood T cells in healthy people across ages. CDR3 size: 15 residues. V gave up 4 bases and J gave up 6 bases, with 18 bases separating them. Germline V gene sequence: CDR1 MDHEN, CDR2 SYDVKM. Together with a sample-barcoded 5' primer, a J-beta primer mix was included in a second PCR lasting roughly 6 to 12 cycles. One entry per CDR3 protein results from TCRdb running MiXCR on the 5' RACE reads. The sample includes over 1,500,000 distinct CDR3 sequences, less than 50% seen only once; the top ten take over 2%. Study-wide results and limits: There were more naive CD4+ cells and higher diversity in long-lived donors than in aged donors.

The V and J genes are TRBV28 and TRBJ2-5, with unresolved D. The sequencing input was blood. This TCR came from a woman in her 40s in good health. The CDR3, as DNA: TGTGCCAGCAGTTCCCACCCGCGGAGCTCTCAGACCCAGTACTTC. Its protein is CASSSHPRSSQTQYF.